The 10 T cell receptor beta chains below all came from one sample that was sequenced in a study of blood T cells in healthy people across ages. Together with a sample-barcoded 5' primer, a J-beta primer mix was included in a second PCR lasting roughly 6 to 12 cycles. TCRdb ran MiXCR on the 5' RACE reads and lists one entry per CDR3 protein. This sample has 750,000 to 950,000 distinct CDR3 sequences, with roughly 24% found just once. Separately, the same data were catalogued under a study of T cells of mothers and their children.

Sequenced material: blood. The source is a boy aged 5 to 17 in good health.

This clonotype was observed a few times. The chain carries TRBV2 and TRBJ1-3; D is ambiguous. V was pared by 8 bases and J by 3 bases, with 14 bases between. The CDR3 is 14 amino acids. The germline gives CDR1 SNHLY, CDR2 FYNNEI. The CDR3 region is CASGVEGFGNTIYF. CDR3 bases: TGTGCCAGCGGGGTGGAAGGGTTTGGAAACACCATATATTTT. Supplemented by reference TRBV2 and TRBJ1-3, the full variable domain reads EPEVTQTPSHQVTQMGQEVILRCVPISNHLYFYWYRQILGQKVEFLVSFYNNEISEKSEIFDDQFSVERPDGSNFTLKIRSTKLEDSAMYFCASGVEGFGNTIYFGEGSWLTVV.

This clonotype has just a few counts. The gene calls are TRBV7-2 and TRBJ2-2; 9 bases fit TRBD2. CDR3 length: 17 residues. The germline V gene has CDR1 SGHTA and CDR2 FQGNSA. V lost 5 bases and J lost 6; bases outside the gene matches: 13. The CDR3 reads CASSHPTGTSFSGELFF. The DNA for the CDR3 is TGTGCCAGCAGCCACCCCACCGGGACTAGCTTCTCCGGGGAGCTGTTTTTT. Together with reference TRBV7-2 and TRBJ2-2, the CDR3 gives the full variable domain: GAGVSQSPSNKVTEKGKDVELRCDPISGHTALYWYRQSLGQGLEFLIYFQGNSAPDKSGLPSDRFSAERTGGSVSTLTIQRTQQEDSAVYLCASSHPTGTSFSGELFFGEGSRLTVL.

The chain uses TRBV29-1 and TRBJ2-5; D uncertain. This CDR3 has 10 amino acids. V was cut by 4 bases and J by 10 bases, with 10 bases left in between. Germline-derived CDR1 and CDR2 are SQVTM and ANQGSEA. The CDR3 DNA follows: TGCAGCGTTGGTCAGGTTAACCAGTACTTC. Translating it yields CSVGQVNQYF. The full variable domain, in which reference TRBV29-1 and TRBJ2-5 provide the parts outside the CDR3, is SAVISQKPSRDICQRGTSLTIQCQVDSQVTMMFWYRQQPGQSLTLIATANQGSEATYESGFVIDKFPISRPNLTFSTLTVSNMSPEDSSIYLCSVGQVNQYFGPGTRLLVL.

The chain uses TRBV4-1 and TRBJ1-4; TRBD1 agrees at 11 bases. The V gene's germline CDR1 is MGHRA and CDR2 YSYEKL. CDR3 size: 15 residues. V trimming: 4 bases; J trimming: 11 bases; junction bases outside the gene matches: 9. Here the CDR3 reads CASSPDRGRGGKLFF. The DNA for the CDR3 is TGCGCCAGCAGCCCGGACAGGGGGCGAGGTGGGAAACTGTTTTTT.

This clonotype was counted a few times. This chain uses TRBV29-1 with TRBJ1-1; possible D gene TRBD1, 6 bases. The V end was cut by 5 bases, the J end by 2 bases, with 12 bases between. The CDR3 is made up of 13 amino acids. Germline assignment: CDR1 SQVTM and CDR2 ANQGSEA. The chain's CDR3 is CSVTGKGNTEAFF. CDR3 nucleotide sequence: TGCAGCGTTACAGGGAAGGGTAACACTGAAGCTTTCTTT.

The chain combines TRBV24-1 with TRBJ2-3, with TRBD2 matching over 10 bases. Germline CDR1 KGHDR, CDR2 SFDVKD. V shed 3 bases, J shed 8 bases, and the junction held 10 bases outside the gene matches. The CDR3 is 16 amino acids. The CDR3 protein is CATSDSGGAFAGTQYF. The CDR3 DNA reads TGTGCCACCAGTGATAGCGGGGGGGCCTTCGCAGGTACGCAGTATTTT.

Regarding this clonotype: The junction and the germline gene differ at one end; a read error may be behind it. CDR3 region: CASSFGLNAEAFF. CDR3 DNA: TGTGCCAGCAGTTTCGGGCTGAACGCTGAAGCTTTCTTT. The rearrangement uses TRBV12-3 or TRBV12-4 and TRBJ1-1; D gene uncertain. The CDR3 is 13 amino acids.

On this clonotype itself: One end of the junction fails to match germline, which may point to a read error. The rearrangement uses TRBV15 and TRBJ2-2; D uncertain. CDR1 and CDR2 (germline): LNHNV, YYDKDF (reference sequence). The CDR3 contains 16 residues. This CDR3 is CAASRVVAANTGELFF. The DNA of the CDR3 is TGTGCCGCCAGCAGAGTGGTGGCAGCTAACACCGGGGAGCTGTTTTTT.

CDR3 protein: CASSEWGQGASSTSGNTIYF. The CDR3 nucleotides are TGTGCCAGCAGTGAGTGGGGACAGGGGGCTAGTTCGACCTCTGGAAACACCATATATTTT. This chain connects TRBV2 to TRBJ1-3; 12 nucleotides match TRBD1. Trimming cost V 3 bases and J 0 bases; bases outside gene matches: 12. Germline-derived CDR1 and CDR2 are SNHLY and FYNNEI. This CDR3 comprises 20 residues.

The chain recombines TRBV6-1 with TRBJ1-1, with TRBD1 as a possible D gene (6 bases). The CDR3 sequence is 15 residues long. CDR1 is MNHNS, CDR2 SASEGT, per germline. V was cut by 4 bases and J by 1 base, with 13 bases left in between. CDR3: CASSVRGHKNTEAFF. CDR3 bases: TGTGCCAGCAGTGTCCGGGGACACAAGAACACTGAAGCTTTCTTT.